The 18 T cell receptor beta chains presented below share a single source sample, sequenced in a study of OX40 agonist ivuxolimab in advanced cancers. Some clones are missing from TCRdb's copy, which holds only in-frame ones; the method was immunoSEQ multiplex PCR. The sample has more than 50,000 clones; 94% are singletons. The sequencing here drew on CD4+ or CD8+ T cells sorted from blood, taken in a trial of the OX40 agonist ivuxolimab. The receptors were sampled from an adult with an advanced solid tumor such as melanoma, head and neck, liver or kidney cancer.

This clone is a singleton in its sample. The chain joins TRBV9 to TRBJ2-1; tentative D call: TRBD2 (5 bases). V gave up 4 bases and J gave up 0 bases, with 11 bases separating them. This CDR3 has 15 residues. Germline CDR1 is SGDLS and CDR2 is YYNGEE. Here the CDR3 reads CASSSSRGSYNEQFF. CDR3 bases: TGTGCCAGCAGCTCGAGTCGGGGCTCCTACAATGAGCAGTTCTTC. Full variable domain (rest looked up from reference TRBV9 and TRBJ2-1): DSGVTQTPKHLITATGQRVTLRCSPRSGDLSVYWYQQSLDQGLQFLIQYYNGEERAKGNILERFSAQQFPDLHSELNLSSLELGDSALYFCASSSSRGSYNEQFFGPGTRLTVL.

The chain has TRBV27 and TRBJ2-7; perhaps D is TRBD1 or TRBD2 (5 bases each). The CDR3 has 14 residues. Trimming pared 2 bases from V and 4 bases from J, leaving 12 bases between. CDR1 and CDR2 (germline): MNHEY, SMNVEV (reference sequence). CDR3 sequence (DNA): TGTGCCAGCAGTTTAGGGACCCAACCTTACGAGCAGTACTTC. Translation: CASSLGTQPYEQYF.

V and J are TRBV27 and TRBJ1-4; D is ambiguous. CDR1 and CDR2 from the germline V gene are MNHEY and SMNVEV (reference sequence). The V end was cut by 2 bases, the J end by 4 bases, with 8 bases between. The CDR3 has 14 amino acids. DNA for the CDR3: TGTGCCAGCAGTTTACTCAGGAGTAATGAAAAACTGTTTTTT. It specifies CASSLLRSNEKLFF.

The genes are TRBV4-2 and TRBJ2-7, with 9 nucleotides matching TRBD1. The ends lost 2 bases at V and 1 base at J; junction bases unmatched: 6. This CDR3 region has 16 residues. Germline-derived CDR1 and CDR2 are LGHNA and YNFKEQ. CDR3 in amino acids: CASSQRDRVYSYEQYF. CDR3 bases: TGTGCCAGCAGCCAAAGGGACAGGGTATATTCCTACGAGCAGTACTTC.

The V and J genes are TRBV7-2 and TRBJ2-1; TRBD2 is a possible D gene (5 bases). With 2 bases removed from V and 6 bases from J, the gap between germline ends came to 8 bases. Germline assignment: CDR1 SGHTA and CDR2 FQGNSA. This CDR3 is built from 13 residues. The DNA of the CDR3 is TGTGCCAGCAGCTTAACTAGGCCCAATGAGCAGTTCTTC. This gives the protein CASSLTRPNEQFF.

The chain couples TRBV27 to TRBJ1-1, with a tentative D call TRBD1 (6 bases). Per the germline V gene, CDR1 is MNHEY and CDR2 is SMNVEV (reference sequence). V was shortened by 2 bases and J by 8 bases, with 15 bases between the two germline ends. The CDR3 has 14 residues. CDR3 DNA sequence: TGTGCCAGCAGTTTAGTCGGGAGTGGGACAGAAGCTTTCTTT. It yields the protein CASSLVGSGTEAFF.

The V call is TRBV10-3, the J call TRBJ1-5, with TRBD1 as a possible D gene (5 bases). Trimming left V 3 bases short and J 2 bases short, with 14 bases between. The CDR3 covers 16 residues. In germline, CDR1 is ENHRY, CDR2 SYGVKD. Written as DNA, the CDR3 is TGTGCCATCAGTGAATTCGGCCAGGGAGGCAATCAGCCCCAGCATTTT. This codes for CAISEFGQGGNQPQHF.

The chain has TRBV5-8 and TRBJ1-5; 8 bases are a match to TRBD1. V lost 5 bases and J lost 4; bases outside the gene matches: 8. Per the germline V gene, CDR1 is SGHTS and CDR2 is YDEGEE. The CDR3 loop spans 15 amino acids. CDR3 sequence reads: CASSSGQGGNQPQHF. The DNA for the CDR3 is TGTGCCAGCAGTTCCGGACAGGGAGGTAATCAGCCCCAGCATTTT.

This clone occurred once. V gene TRBV7-9 combines with J gene TRBJ2-6, with TRBD1 as a possible D gene (7 bases). Germline V gene data show CDR1 as SEHNR and CDR2 as FQNEAQ (reference sequence). V lost 4 bases and J lost 0, with 19 bases in between. This CDR3 comprises 19 residues. The CDR3 is CASSSPWGDRDSGANVLTF. CDR3 nucleotides: TGTGCCAGCAGCTCACCATGGGGGGACAGAGACTCTGGGGCCAACGTCCTGACTTTC. The full variable domain, rest sourced from reference TRBV7-9 and TRBJ2-6, is DTGVSQNPRHKITKRGQNVTFRCDPISEHNRLYWYRQTLGQGPEFLTYFQNEAQLEKSRLLSDRFSAERPKGSFSTLEIQRTEQGDSAMYLCASSSPWGDRDSGANVLTFGAGSRLTVL.

The chain combines TRBV19 with TRBJ2-2; TRBD1 aligns across 7 bases. The length of the CDR3 is 12 residues. Trimming at V came to 11 bases and at J to 0 bases, leaving 0 bases not matched to a gene. Germline-derived CDR1 and CDR2 are LNHDA and SQIVND (reference sequence). CDR3 sequence: CAGTANTGELFF. CDR3 sequence (DNA): TGTGCCGGGACAGCGAACACCGGGGAGCTGTTTTTT.

The V gene is TRBV9, the J gene TRBJ1-2; D unresolved. This CDR3 spans 13 amino acids. V was clipped by 0 bases and J by 4 bases, with 7 bases between them. Germline V gene lookup returns CDR1 SGDLS and CDR2 YYNGEE. In nucleotides, the CDR3 is TGTGCCAGCAGCGTAGCCGACTTCTATGGCTACACCTTC. Translation gives CASSVADFYGYTF. The complete variable domain, with remaining parts taken from reference TRBV9 and TRBJ1-2, reads DSGVTQTPKHLITATGQRVTLRCSPRSGDLSVYWYQQSLDQGLQFLIQYYNGEERAKGNILERFSAQQFPDLHSELNLSSLELGDSALYFCASSVADFYGYTFGSGTRLTVV.

The genes are TRBV4-3 and TRBJ1-2, with 8 bases fitting TRBD1. V dropped 4 bases and J dropped 5; count of bases not matched to a gene: 12. This CDR3 is 16 amino acids long. Germline V gene data show CDR1 as LGHNA and CDR2 as YSLEER. The CDR3 nucleotides read TGCGCCAGCAGCCCGGACTGGACAGGGAAACTATATGGCTACACCTTC. Translation gives CASSPDWTGKLYGYTF.

This clone appeared once. The chain uses TRBV7-6 and TRBJ1-1, with D unresolved. V was clipped by 1 base and J by 7 bases, with 13 bases between them. The germline V gene has CDR1 SGHVS and CDR2 FNYEAQ. This CDR3 comprises 14 residues. CDR3 loop: CASSLVSAGREAFF. The DNA of the CDR3 is TGTGCCAGCAGCTTAGTGTCTGCCGGTCGTGAAGCTTTCTTT.

The chain employs TRBV25-1 and TRBJ2-2; D possibly corresponds to TRBD1 (6 bases). CDR3 length: 14 residues. Germline values: CDR1 MGHDK, CDR2 SYGVNS. V lost 7 bases to trimming and J lost 1 base, with 10 bases between them. The CDR3 loop reads CASTPGVNTGELFF. CDR3 DNA: TGTGCCAGCACTCCAGGGGTGAACACCGGGGAGCTGTTTTTT.

The V and J genes are TRBV13 and TRBJ2-5, with 7 positions matching TRBD1. This CDR3 spans 14 amino acids. Germline V CDR1 and CDR2: PRHDT, FYEKMQ (reference sequence). J lost 2 bases, V lost 4 bases, and 4 bases had no gene match. This CDR3 reads CASSSGTVQETQYF. The CDR3 bases are TGTGCCAGCAGCTCCGGGACAGTGCAAGAGACCCAGTACTTC. The whole variable domain, filled in from reference TRBV13 and TRBJ2-5, reads AAGVIQSPRHLIKEKRETATLKCYPIPRHDTVYWYQQGPGQDPQFLISFYEKMQSDKGSIPDRFSAQQFSDYHSELNMSSLELGDSALYFCASSSGTVQETQYFGPGTRLLVL.

This clone was picked up one time. The rearrangement joins TRBV20-1 to TRBJ2-3, with a tentative D call TRBD1 (5 bases). CDR3 length equals 11 residues. CDR1 is DFQATT, CDR2 SNEGSKA, per germline (reference sequence). In DNA form, the CDR3 reads TGCACCCCGCTCAGGGCAGATACGCAGTATTTT. Translating it yields CTPLRADTQYF.

The chain combines TRBV10-3 with TRBJ1-1; the D gene is possibly TRBD1 (6 bases). V gave up 6 bases and J gave up 4 bases, with 12 bases separating them. Germline V gene lookup returns CDR1 ENHRY and CDR2 SYGVKD. The CDR3 runs to 13 residues. DNA of the CDR3: TGTGCCATCAGGACCGGGGGCTCCACTGAAGCTTTCTTT. This encodes CAIRTGGSTEAFF.

V and J are TRBV18 and TRBJ2-3; 8 bases match TRBD1. CDR1 and CDR2 (germline): KGHSH, LQKENI. Trimming cost V 5 bases and J 4 bases; bases outside gene matches: 2. This CDR3 region has 13 residues. CDR3 DNA sequence: TGTGCCAGCTCATCACAGGGGGCAGATACGCAGTATTTT. As protein: CASSSQGADTQYF.